This T cell receptor (beta chain) comes out of a study of PD-L1 blockade in urothelial cancer. Assay used: immunoSEQ multiplex PCR; TCRdb lists only in-frame clones, some missing. This table holds 17,000 or so clones, roughly 87% found once. Germline loops: CDR1 SGHTA, CDR2 FQGTGA. CDR3 length: 13 residues. V lost 6 bases, J lost 7 bases, and 12 bases lay in between. The sequences come from PBMCs, collected around atezolizumab (anti-PD-L1) treatment. The gene calls are TRBV7-3 and TRBJ2-2, with D perhaps matching TRBD1 (5 bases). The receptor's source is a man over 45 with urothelial cancer. The DNA of the CDR3 is TGTGCCAGCAGTTCACAGGCGTTCGGGGAGCTGTTTTTT. Residues: CASSSQAFGELFF.